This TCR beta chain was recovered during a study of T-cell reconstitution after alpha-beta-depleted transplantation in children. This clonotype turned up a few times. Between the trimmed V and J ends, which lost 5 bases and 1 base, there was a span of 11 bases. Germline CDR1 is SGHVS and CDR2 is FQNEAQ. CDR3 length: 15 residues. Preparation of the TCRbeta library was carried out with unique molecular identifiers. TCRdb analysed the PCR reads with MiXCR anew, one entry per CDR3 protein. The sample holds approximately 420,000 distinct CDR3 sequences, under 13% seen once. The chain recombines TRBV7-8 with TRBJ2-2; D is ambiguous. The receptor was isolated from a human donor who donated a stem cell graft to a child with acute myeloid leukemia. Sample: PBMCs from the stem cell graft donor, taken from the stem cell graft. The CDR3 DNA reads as TGTGCCAGCAGCCTGACGGACGGGAACACCGGGGAGCTGTTTTTT. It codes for CASSLTDGNTGELFF.